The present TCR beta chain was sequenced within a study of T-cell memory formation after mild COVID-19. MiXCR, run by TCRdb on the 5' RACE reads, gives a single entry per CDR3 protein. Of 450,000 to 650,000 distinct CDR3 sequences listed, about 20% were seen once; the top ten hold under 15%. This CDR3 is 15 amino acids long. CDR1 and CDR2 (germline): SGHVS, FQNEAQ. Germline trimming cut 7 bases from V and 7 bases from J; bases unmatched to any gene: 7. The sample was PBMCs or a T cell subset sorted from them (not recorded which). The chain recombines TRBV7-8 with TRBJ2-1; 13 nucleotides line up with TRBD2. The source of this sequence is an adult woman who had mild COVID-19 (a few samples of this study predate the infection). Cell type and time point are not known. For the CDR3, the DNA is TGTGCCAGCACTGAACGGACTAGCGGGAGAAATGAGCAGTTCTTC. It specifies CASTERTSGRNEQFF.